This T cell receptor (beta chain) came from a study of tumor-infiltrating lymphocytes in primary liver carcinoma. A constant-region primer primed TCR beta cDNA synthesis from roughly 510 ng of total RNA. What produced the TCR beta libraries was three nested multiplex PCR rounds using slightly modified ARM-PCR. Two initial PCR rounds of about 10 cycles each paired TRBV1-TRBV30 forward primers with a C-beta reverse primer. TCRdb re-derived calls from the multiplex PCR reads in MiXCR, one entry per CDR3 protein. The sample contains about 190,000 distinct CDR3 sequences, about 85% of which appear only once. As for this clonotype: Its target is unknown.

The CDR3 extends over 15 amino acids. Germline V lookup: CDR1 MNHNY, CDR2 SVGAGI (reference sequence). The V segment lost 2 bases and the J segment 3 bases; nucleotides outside the gene matches: 5. Findings and caveats of the study: Tumors significantly exceeded blood in top-250-clone fraction (p = 0.039).

Unsorted bulk tissue (roughly 17-32 mg) underwent RNA and DNA co-extraction. Sequencing was performed on tumor tissue from primary liver carcinoma. The V gene is TRBV6-6, the J gene TRBJ2-5, with TRBD2 matching 8 bases. The source of this sequence is a man in his forties with primary liver carcinoma and hepatitis B virus infection. The CDR3 is CASSYAYSGKETQYF. CDR3 bases: TGTGCCAGCAGTTACGCGTATAGCGGGAAAGAGACCCAGTACTTC.